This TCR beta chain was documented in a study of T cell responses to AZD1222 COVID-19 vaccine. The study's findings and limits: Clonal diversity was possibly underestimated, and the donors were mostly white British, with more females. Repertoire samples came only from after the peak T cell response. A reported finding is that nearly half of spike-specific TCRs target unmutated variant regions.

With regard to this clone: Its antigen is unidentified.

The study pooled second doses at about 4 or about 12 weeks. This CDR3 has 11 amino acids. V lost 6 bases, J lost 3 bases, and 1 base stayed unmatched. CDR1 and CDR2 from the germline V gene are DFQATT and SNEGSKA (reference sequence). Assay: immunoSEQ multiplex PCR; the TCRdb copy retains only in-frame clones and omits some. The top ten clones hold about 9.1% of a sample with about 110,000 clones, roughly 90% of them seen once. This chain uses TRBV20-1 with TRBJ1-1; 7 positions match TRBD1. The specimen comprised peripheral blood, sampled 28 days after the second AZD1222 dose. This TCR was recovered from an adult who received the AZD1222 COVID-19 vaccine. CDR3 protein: CSAQGDTEAFF. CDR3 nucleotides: TGCAGTGCCCAGGGGGACACTGAAGCTTTCTTT.